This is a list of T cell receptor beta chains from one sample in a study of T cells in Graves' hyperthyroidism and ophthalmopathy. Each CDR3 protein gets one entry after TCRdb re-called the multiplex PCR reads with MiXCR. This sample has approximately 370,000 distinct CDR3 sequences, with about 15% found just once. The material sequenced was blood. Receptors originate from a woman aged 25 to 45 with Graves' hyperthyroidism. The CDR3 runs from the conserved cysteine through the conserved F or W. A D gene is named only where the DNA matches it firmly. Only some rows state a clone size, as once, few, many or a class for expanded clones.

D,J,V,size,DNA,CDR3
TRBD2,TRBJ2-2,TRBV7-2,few,TGTGCCAGCAGCTACCGGGGACTAGCGGGGCCGAACACCGGGGAGCTGTTTTTT,CASSYRGLAGPNTGELFF
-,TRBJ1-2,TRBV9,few,TGTGCCAGCAGCGTAGGCAGTACAGTAGCCTATGGCTACACCTTC,CASSVGSTVAYGYTF
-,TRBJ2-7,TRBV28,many,TGTGCCAGCAGTTTCCCCAACTGGGGTAGCTCCTACGAGCAGTACTTC,CASSFPNWGSSYEQYF
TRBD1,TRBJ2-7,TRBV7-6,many,TGTGCCAGCAGCTCGATGACAGGGAGATCCTACGAGCAGTACTTC,CASSSMTGRSYEQYF
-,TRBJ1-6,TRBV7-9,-,TGTGCCAGCAGCTTGGAGGAACGGTTTAATTCACCCCTCCACTTT,CASSLEERFNSPLHF
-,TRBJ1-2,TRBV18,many,TGTGCCAGCTCACCCGGGACTGAGAACTATGGCTACACCTTC,CASSPGTENYGYTF
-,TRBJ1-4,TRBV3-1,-,TGTGCCAGCAGCCAAGACCTTCCAGGATCTAATGAAAAACTGTTTTTT,CASSQDLPGSNEKLFF
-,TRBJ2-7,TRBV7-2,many,TGTGCCAGCAGCTTCGCAGGTGGGGCCTACGAGCAGTACTTC,CASSFAGGAYEQYF
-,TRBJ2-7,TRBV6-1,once,TGTGCCAGCGATCTTGACGGAACCTACGAGCAGTACTTC,CASDLDGTYEQYF
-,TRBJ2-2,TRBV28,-,TGTGCCAGTGGTCCCGCGAACACCGGGGAGCTGTTTTTT,CASGPANTGELFF
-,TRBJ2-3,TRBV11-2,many,TGTGCCAGCAGCTTAGGAGGCAGTTCTAGCACAGATACGCAGTATTTT,CASSLGGSSSTDTQYF
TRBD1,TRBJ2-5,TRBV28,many,TGTGCCAGCACTAATGGGGGACAGGGAAAATTATGGTACCAAGAGACCCAGTACTTC,CASTNGGQGKLWYQETQYF
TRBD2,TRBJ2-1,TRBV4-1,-,TGCGCCAGCAGCCAAGACCCCCAGATAGCGGGGGTTTACAATGAGCAGTTCTTC,CASSQDPQIAGVYNEQFF
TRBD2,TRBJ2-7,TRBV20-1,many,TGCAGTGCTAGAGTCCTAGCGGGAGCGATGAACGAGCAGTACTTC,CSARVLAGAMNEQYF
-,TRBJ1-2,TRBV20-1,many,TGCAGTGCTAGTGGGAAGTGGACCTATGGCTACACCTTC,CSASGKWTYGYTF
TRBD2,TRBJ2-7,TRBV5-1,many,TGCGCCAGCAGCCTGGGGTCTAGCGGGAACTACGAGCAGTACTTC,CASSLGSSGNYEQYF
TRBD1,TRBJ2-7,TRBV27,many,TGTGCCAGCAGTTTAGACGGGACAGGGATCTACGAGCAGTACTTC,CASSLDGTGIYEQYF
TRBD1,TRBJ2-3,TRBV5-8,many,TGTGCCAGCAGACGTTCCAGGGGGCGCCCAGATACGCAGTATTTT,CASRRSRGRPDTQYF
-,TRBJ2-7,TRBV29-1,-,TGCAGCGTTGTAGGAGATAACCTCTCCTACGAGCAGTACTTC,CSVVGDNLSYEQYF
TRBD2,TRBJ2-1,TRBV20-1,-,TGCAGTGCTGGGGGACTAGCGGGGGGATACAATGAGCAGTTCTTC,CSAGGLAGGYNEQFF
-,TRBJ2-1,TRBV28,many,TGTGCCAGCAGGTCTTTGAGTTTGAGCTACTCCTACAATGAGCAGTTCTTC,CASRSLSLSYSYNEQFF
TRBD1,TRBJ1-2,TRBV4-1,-,TGCGCCAGCAGCCAGCAGGGACAGGGGGCGTTTGGCTACACCTTC,CASSQQGQGAFGYTF
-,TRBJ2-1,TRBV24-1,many,TGTGCCACTGGGGGAAGCTCCTACAATGAGCAGTTCTTC,CATGGSSYNEQFF
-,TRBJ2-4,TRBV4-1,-,TGCGCCAGCAGCCAAGGGATAGAAATAGCCAAAAACATTCAGTACTTC,CASSQGIEIAKNIQYF
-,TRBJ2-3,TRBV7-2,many,TGTGCCAGCAGCTTAGACGGGCTAAGCACAGATACGCAGTATTTT,CASSLDGLSTDTQYF
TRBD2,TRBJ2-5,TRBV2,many,TGTGCCAGCAGTGAAGAGGGTTCGGAGACTATCAGGGGACTAGCGGAGCTCCAAGAGACCCAGTACTTC,CASSEEGSETIRGLAELQETQYF
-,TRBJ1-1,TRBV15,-,TGTGCCACCAGCAGAGTCGCAGGAGCGGGCACTGAAGCTTTCTTT,CATSRVAGAGTEAFF
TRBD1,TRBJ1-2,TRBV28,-,TGTGCCAGCAGCTCAGGGGGGGATAACTATGGCTACACCTTC,CASSSGGDNYGYTF
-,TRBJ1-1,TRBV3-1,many,TGTGCCAGCAGCCAAGAGCAACGAACTGAAGCTTTCTTT,CASSQEQRTEAFF
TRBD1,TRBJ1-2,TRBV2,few,TGTGCCAGCAGACCCGGGACAGACTATGGCTACACCTTC,CASRPGTDYGYTF
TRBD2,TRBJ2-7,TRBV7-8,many,TGTGCCAGCAGCCCTCGGATTGACGGGACTAGTGAGCAGTACTTC,CASSPRIDGTSEQYF
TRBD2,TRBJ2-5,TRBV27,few,TGTGCCAGCAGTTTCCTAGCGGGAGCGCAAGAGACCCAGTACTTC,CASSFLAGAQETQYF
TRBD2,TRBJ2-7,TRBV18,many,TGTGCCAGCTCACCACGGAGCGGGAGGGGTAACGAGCAGTACTTC,CASSPRSGRGNEQYF
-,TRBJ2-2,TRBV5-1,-,TGCGCCAGCAGCTTGGTACAGGGTGTAGGCGGGGAGCTGTTTTTT,CASSLVQGVGGELFF
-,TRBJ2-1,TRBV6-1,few,TGTGCCAGCAGGCCCCTAAATGGGGTATACAATGAGCAGTTCTTC,CASRPLNGVYNEQFF
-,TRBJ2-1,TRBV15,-,TGTGCCACCAGCCCCTATTCCCAAATTCGAGGTGAGCAGTTCTTC,CATSPYSQIRGEQFF
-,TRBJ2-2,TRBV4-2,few,TGTGCCAGCAGCCAAGGGCAGGGGAACACCGGGGAGCTGTTTTTT,CASSQGQGNTGELFF
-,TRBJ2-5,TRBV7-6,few,TGTGCCAGCAGCTTAGCGCTGGGGACCGGGCGAACCCAGTACTTC,CASSLALGTGRTQYF
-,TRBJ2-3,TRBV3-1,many,TGTGCCAGCAGCCAAGAGGAGGGCCTACCCTCTAGCACAGATACGCAGTATTTT,CASSQEEGLPSSTDTQYF
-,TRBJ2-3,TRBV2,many,TGTGCCAGCAGTGAAGGAGGGAGTGGCACAGATACGCAGTATTTT,CASSEGGSGTDTQYF
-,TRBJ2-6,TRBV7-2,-,TGTGCCAGCAGGTCAGGGGACTCTGGGGCCAACGTCCTGACTTTC,CASRSGDSGANVLTF
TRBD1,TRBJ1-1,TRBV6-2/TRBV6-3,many,TGTGCCAGTTACAGGGGCAACACTGAAGCTTTCTTT,CASYRGNTEAFF
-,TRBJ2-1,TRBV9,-,TGTGCCAGCAGCGACCTCCCCCGGCCCCAACTGGGCAATGAGCAGTTCTTC,CASSDLPRPQLGNEQFF
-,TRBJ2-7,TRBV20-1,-,TGCAGTGCCATAGACAGGCTCTACGAGCAGTACTTC,CSAIDRLYEQYF
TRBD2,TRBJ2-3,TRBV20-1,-,TGCAGTGCTAGAGTACCGGGACTAGTATCAGATACGCAGTATTTT,CSARVPGLVSDTQYF
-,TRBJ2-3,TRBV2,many,TGTGCCAGCAGCCGAGGAGAGTTCACAGATACGCAGTATTTT,CASSRGEFTDTQYF
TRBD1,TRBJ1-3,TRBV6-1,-,TGTGCCAGCAGTCCCGACAGGGAGGCTGGAAACACCATATATTTT,CASSPDREAGNTIYF
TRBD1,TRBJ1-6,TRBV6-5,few,TGTGCCAGCAGTTACTCCGGACAGGGGGCTTCACCCCTCCACTTT,CASSYSGQGASPLHF
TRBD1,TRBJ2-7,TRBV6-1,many,TGTGCCAGCAGTGCCTCGGGACAGGGGGCGCGCGAGCAGTACTTC,CASSASGQGAREQYF
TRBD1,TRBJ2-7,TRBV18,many,TGTGCCAGCTCATCCGACAGGGAGTACTACGAGCAGTACTTC,CASSSDREYYEQYF
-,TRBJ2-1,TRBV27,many,TGTGCCAGCAGTTTCGACAGCTACAATGAGCAGTTCTTC,CASSFDSYNEQFF
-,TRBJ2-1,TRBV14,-,TGTGCCAGCAGCCAAGATGAGGGGACTGAGCAGTTCTTC,CASSQDEGTEQFF
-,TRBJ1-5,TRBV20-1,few,TGCAGTGCTAGACCCGACAAAAGCAATCAGCCCCAGCATTTT,CSARPDKSNQPQHF
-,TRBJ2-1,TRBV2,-,TGTGCCAGCAGCAAAGCGGCCATCTCCTACAATGAGCAGTTCTTC,CASSKAAISYNEQFF
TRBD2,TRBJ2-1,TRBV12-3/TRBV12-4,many,TGTGCCAGCAGAGGACTAGAGGGGTACAATGAGCAGTTCTTC,CASRGLEGYNEQFF
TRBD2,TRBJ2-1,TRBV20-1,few,TGCAGTGCTACCCCGGGACTAGCGTCCTTGAGCTCCTACAATGAGCAGTTCTTC,CSATPGLASLSSYNEQFF
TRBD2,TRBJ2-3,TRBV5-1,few,TGCGCCAGTTCCGGGACTAGCGCCCTGAGGGGAGATACGCAGTATTTT,CASSGTSALRGDTQYF
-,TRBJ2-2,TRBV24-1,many,TGTGCCACCGGTCTGCCGAACACCGGGGAGCTGTTTTTT,CATGLPNTGELFF
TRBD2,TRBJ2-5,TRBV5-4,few,TGTGCCAGCAGCTTGGGGACTAGCCGGGAGGACTTC,CASSLGTSREDF
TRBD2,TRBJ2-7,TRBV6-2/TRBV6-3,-,TGTGCCAGCAGTTACTCGAGAGGGACTAGCGGCGTTTACGAGCAGTACTTC,CASSYSRGTSGVYEQYF